Described below is a single TCR beta chain sequence and its context. Its antigen is currently unknown. This entry is derived from a study of cytomegalovirus exposure and HLA in healthy donors. Study-level points and caveats: HLA-A and HLA-B allele assignments for most subjects were reportedly predicted accurately using TCR beta sequences.

Vbeta (60) and Jbeta (13) primers were used in the PCR. Profiled with immunoSEQ multiplex PCR; TCRdb holds only in-frame clones, not every one. The sample includes approximately 190,000 clones, roughly 80% of them seen just once. Germline V lookup: CDR1 SGHNT, CDR2 YENEEA. The ends lost 5 bases at V and 5 bases at J; junction bases unmatched: 7. CDR3 size: 14 residues. This chain links TRBV11-3 with TRBJ2-5; 8 bases are shared with TRBD2. This clonotype originated in a man aged 40-50 years in good health and CMV-seropositive. Sequencing used PBMCs. CDR3: CASSVDGGAETQYF. The CDR3 DNA follows: TGTGCCAGCAGCGTTGACGGGGGGGCGGAGACCCAGTACTTC.